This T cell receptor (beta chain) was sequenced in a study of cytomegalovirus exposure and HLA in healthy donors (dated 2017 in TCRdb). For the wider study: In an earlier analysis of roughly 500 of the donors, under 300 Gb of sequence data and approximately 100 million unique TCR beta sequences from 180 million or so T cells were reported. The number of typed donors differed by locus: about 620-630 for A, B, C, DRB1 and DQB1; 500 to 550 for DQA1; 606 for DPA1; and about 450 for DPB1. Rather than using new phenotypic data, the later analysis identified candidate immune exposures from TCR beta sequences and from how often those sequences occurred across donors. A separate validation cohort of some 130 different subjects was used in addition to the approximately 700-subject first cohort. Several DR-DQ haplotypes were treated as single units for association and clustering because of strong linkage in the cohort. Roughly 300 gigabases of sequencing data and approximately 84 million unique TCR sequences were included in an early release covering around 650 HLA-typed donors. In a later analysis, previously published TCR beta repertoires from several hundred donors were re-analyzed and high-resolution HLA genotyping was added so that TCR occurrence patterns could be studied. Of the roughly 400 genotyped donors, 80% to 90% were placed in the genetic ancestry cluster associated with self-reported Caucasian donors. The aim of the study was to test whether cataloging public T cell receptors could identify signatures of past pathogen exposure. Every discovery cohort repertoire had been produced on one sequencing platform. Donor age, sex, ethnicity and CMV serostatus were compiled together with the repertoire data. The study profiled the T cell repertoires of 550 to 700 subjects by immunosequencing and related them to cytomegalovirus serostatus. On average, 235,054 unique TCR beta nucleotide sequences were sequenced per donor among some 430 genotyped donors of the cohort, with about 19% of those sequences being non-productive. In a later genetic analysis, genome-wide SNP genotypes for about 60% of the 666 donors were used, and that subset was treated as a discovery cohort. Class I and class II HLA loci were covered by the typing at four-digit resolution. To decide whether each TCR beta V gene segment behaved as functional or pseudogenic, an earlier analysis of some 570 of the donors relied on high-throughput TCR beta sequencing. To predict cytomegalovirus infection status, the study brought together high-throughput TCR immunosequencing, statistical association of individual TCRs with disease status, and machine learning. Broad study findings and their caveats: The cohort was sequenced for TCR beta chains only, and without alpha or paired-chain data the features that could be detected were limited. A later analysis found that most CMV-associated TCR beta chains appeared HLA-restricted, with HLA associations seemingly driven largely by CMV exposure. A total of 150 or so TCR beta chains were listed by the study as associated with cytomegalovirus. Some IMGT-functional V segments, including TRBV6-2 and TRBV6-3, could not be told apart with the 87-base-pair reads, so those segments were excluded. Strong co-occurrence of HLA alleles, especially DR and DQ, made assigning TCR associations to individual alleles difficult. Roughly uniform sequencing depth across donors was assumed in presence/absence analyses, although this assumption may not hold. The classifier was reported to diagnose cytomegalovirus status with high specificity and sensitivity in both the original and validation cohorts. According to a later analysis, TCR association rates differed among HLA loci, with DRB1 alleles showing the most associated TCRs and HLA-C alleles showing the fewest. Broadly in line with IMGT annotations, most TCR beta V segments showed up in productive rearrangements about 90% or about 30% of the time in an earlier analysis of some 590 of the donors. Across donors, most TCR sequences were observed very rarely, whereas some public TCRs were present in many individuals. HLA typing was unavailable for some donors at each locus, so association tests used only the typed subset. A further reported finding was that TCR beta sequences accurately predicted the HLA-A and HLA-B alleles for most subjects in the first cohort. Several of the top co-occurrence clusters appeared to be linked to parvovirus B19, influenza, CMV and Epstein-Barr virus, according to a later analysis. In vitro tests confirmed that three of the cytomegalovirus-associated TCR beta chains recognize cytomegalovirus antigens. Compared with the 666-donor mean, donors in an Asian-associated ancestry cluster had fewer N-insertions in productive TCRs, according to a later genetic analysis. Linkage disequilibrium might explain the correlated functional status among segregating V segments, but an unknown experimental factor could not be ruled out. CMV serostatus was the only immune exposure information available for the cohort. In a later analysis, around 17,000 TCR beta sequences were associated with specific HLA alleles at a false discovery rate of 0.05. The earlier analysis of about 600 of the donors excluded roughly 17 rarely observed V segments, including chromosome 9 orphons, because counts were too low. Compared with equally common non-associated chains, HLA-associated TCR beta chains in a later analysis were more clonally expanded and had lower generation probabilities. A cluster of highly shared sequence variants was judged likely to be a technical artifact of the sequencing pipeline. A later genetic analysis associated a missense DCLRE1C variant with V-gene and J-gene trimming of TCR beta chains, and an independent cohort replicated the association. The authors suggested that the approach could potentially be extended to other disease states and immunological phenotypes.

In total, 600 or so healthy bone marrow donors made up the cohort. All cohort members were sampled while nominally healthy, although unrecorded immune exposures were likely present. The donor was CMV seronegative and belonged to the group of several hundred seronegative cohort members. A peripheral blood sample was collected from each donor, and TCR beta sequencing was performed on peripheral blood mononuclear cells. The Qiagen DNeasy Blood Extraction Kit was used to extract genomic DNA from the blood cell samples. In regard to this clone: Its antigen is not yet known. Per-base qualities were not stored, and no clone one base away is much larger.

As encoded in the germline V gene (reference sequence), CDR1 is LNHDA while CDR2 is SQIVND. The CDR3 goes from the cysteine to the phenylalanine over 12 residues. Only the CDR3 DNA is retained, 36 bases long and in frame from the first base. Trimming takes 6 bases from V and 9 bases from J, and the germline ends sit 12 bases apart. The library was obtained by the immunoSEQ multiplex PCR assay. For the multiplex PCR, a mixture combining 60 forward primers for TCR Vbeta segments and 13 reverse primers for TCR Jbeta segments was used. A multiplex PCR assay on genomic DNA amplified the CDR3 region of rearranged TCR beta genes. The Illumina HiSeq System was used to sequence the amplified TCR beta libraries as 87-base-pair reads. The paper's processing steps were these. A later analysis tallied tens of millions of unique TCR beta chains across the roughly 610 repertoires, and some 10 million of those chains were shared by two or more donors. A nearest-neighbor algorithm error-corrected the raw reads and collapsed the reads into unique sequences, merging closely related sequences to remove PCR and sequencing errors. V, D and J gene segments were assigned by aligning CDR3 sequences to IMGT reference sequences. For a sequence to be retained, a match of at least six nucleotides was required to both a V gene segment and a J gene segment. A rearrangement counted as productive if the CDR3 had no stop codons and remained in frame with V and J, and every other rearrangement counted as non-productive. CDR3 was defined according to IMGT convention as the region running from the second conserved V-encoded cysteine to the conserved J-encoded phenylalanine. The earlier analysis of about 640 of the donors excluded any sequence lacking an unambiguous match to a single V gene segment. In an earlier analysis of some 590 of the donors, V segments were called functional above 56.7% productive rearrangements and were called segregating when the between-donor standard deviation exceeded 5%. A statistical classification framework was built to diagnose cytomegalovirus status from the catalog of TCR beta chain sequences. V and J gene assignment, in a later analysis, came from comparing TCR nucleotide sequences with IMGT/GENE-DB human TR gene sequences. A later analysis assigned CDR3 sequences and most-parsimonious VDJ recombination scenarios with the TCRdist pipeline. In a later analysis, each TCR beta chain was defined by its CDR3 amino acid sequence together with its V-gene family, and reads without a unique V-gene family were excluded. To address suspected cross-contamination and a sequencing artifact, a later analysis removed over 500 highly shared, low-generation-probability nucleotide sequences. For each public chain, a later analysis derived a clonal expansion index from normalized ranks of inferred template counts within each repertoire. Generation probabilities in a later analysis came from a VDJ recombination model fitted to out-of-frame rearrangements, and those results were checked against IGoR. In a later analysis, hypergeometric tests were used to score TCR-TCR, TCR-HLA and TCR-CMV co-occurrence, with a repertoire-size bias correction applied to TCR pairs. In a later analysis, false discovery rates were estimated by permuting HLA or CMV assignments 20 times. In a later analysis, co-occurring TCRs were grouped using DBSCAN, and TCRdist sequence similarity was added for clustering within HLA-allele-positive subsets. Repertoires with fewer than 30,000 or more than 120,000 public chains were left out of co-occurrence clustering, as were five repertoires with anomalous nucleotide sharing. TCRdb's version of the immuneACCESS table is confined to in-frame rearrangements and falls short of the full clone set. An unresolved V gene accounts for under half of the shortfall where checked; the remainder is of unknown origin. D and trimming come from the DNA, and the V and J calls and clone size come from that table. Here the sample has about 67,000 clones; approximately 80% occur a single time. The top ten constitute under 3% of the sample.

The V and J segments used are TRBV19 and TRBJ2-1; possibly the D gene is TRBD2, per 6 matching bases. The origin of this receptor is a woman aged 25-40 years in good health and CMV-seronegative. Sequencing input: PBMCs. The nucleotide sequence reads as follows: TGTGCCAGTAGCCCCGGGAGCGGTGAGCAGTTCTTC. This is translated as CASSPGSGEQFF.